A single sample is the source of the 27 T cell receptor beta chains below, sequenced in a study of T cells expressing NK-cell markers. TCRdb processed the 5' RACE reads again and assigns one entry to each CDR3 protein, with no DNA. The sample data list hundreds of thousands of distinct CDR3 sequences. Sequencing was carried out using blood T cells: a sorted CD56 or NKG2C T cell subset, CD4+ or CD8+ T cells, or bulk PBMC T cells (not recorded which). These receptors were taken from a woman between 18 and 75 years old in good health.

The rearrangement joins TRBV30 to TRBJ1-1; TCRdb picks TRBD1, but there is no DNA to check that call. This CDR3 is 14 amino acids long. CDR1 and CDR2 (germline): GTSNPN, SVGIG (reference sequence). The CDR3 loop reads CAWQPPPGNTEAFF.

This chain uses TRBV24-1 with TRBJ2-7; TCRdb indicates TRBD1, and absent DNA this call remains unverified. The CDR3 runs to 14 residues. The V gene's germline CDR1 is KGHDR and CDR2 SFDVKD. CDR3 loop: CATSQRAGAYEQYF.

The chain joins TRBV20-1 to TRBJ2-4; TCRdb proposes TRBD1, but this gene call is untestable without DNA. Germline assignment: CDR1 DFQATT and CDR2 SNEGSKA (reference sequence). The CDR3 has 15 amino acids. CDR3: CSAWDRGLGKNIQYF.

The chain has TRBV6-1 and TRBJ2-7; TCRdb's D call, TRBD2, is unchecked because there is no DNA. This CDR3 has 13 amino acids. Germline V gene lookup returns CDR1 MNHNS and CDR2 SASEGT. CDR3 amino acids: CASSPPRLNEQYF.

This chain joins TRBV7-2 and TRBJ2-4. This CDR3 contains 13 residues. Germline-derived CDR1 and CDR2 are SGHTA and FQGNSA. The CDR3 spells CASRDLAKNIQYF. The entire variable domain, with the rest obtained from reference TRBV7-2 and TRBJ2-4, is as follows: GAGVSQSPSNKVTEKGKDVELRCDPISGHTALYWYRQSLGQGLEFLIYFQGNSAPDKSGLPSDRFSAERTGGSVSTLTIQRTQQEDSAVYLCASRDLAKNIQYFGAGTRLSVL.

The chain carries TRBV7-2 and TRBJ1-3. This CDR3 has 15 amino acids. The germline V gene encodes CDR1 SGHTA and CDR2 FQGNSA. CDR3 sequence: CASSLMEGGGNTIYF. The full variable domain, with the rest looked up from reference TRBV7-2 and TRBJ1-3, is GAGVSQSPSNKVTEKGKDVELRCDPISGHTALYWYRQSLGQGLEFLIYFQGNSAPDKSGLPSDRFSAERTGGSVSTLTIQRTQQEDSAVYLCASSLMEGGGNTIYFGEGSWLTVV.

This chain connects TRBV12-3 or TRBV12-4 to TRBJ1-4; the TCRdb call, TRBD1, lacks DNA for checking. The CDR3 spans 15 residues. The CDR3 sequence is CASKLDDRNNEKLFF.

The V gene is TRBV7-9, the J gene TRBJ1-6; the D call from TCRdb, TRBD1, cannot be confirmed without DNA. The CDR3 has 15 amino acids. Germline V gives CDR1 SEHNR, CDR2 FQNEAQ (reference sequence). The CDR3 spells CASSLLGTGVSPLHF. Full variable domain (missing parts from reference TRBV7-9 and TRBJ1-6): DTGVSQNPRHKITKRGQNVTFRCDPISEHNRLYWYRQTLGQGPEFLTYFQNEAQLEKSRLLSDRFSAERPKGSFSTLEIQRTEQGDSAMYLCASSLLGTGVSPLHFGNGTRLTVT.

Here the CDR3 reads CSARDRTGKEVEQFF. The J gene is TRBJ2-1, the V gene TRBV20-1; without DNA, the TCRdb call of TRBD1 cannot be checked. This CDR3 region has 15 residues. Per germline, CDR1 DFQATT and CDR2 SNEGSKA (reference sequence).

The genes are TRBV10-3 and TRBJ1-2; the D call of TRBD1 rests on TCRdb alone, since no DNA is present to check it. The CDR3 loop spans 15 amino acids. From germline, CDR1 is ENHRY and CDR2 SYGVKD. CDR3 residues: CAIRAPSGGDYGYTF.

The CDR3 loop is CASSYSRGVPNEKLFF. This chain connects TRBV6-5 to TRBJ1-4. The CDR3 runs to 16 residues. Germline CDR1 reads MNHEY; CDR2 reads SVGAGI.

The CDR3 is CASSYGLGTDTQYF. V is TRBV6-2 or TRBV6-3 and J is TRBJ2-3. Germline V lookup: CDR1 MNHEY, CDR2 SVGEGT. The CDR3 spans 14 residues.

The chain carries TRBV10-3 and TRBJ2-1; the D call from TCRdb, TRBD1, cannot be confirmed without DNA. The length of the CDR3 is 12 residues. Germline V gene data show CDR1 as ENHRY and CDR2 as SYGVKD. The CDR3 region is CAIRDTGDEQFF.

The chain employs TRBV20-1 and TRBJ1-1; the D gene TCRdb calls, TRBD1, cannot be checked with no DNA. Germline lookup yields CDR1 DFQATT and CDR2 SNEGSKA (reference sequence). The CDR3 extends over 14 amino acids. CDR3 loop: CSAKRPGGALPAFF.

The V call is TRBV18, the J call TRBJ2-2; with no DNA, the TCRdb D assignment of TRBD2 cannot be verified. In germline, CDR1 is KGHSH, CDR2 LQKENI. The CDR3 runs 15 residues. CDR3 region: CASSAGTGNTGELFF.

The CDR3 region is CASSPSAGNSGEQFF. The rearrangement uses TRBV18 and TRBJ2-1; TCRdb's D gene call, TRBD1, goes unchecked for lack of DNA. This CDR3 comprises 15 residues. The germline gives CDR1 KGHSH, CDR2 LQKENI.

The chain recombines TRBV18 with TRBJ2-1; lacking DNA, the TRBD2 call made by TCRdb goes unchecked. This CDR3 is 15 amino acids long. The V gene's germline CDR1 is KGHSH and CDR2 LQKENI. The CDR3 is CASSQSGFSYNEQFF.

The chain recombines TRBV11-2 with TRBJ2-1; TCRdb picks TRBD2, but there is no DNA to check that call. CDR1 is SGHAT, CDR2 FQNNGV, per germline. The CDR3 spans 15 residues. The CDR3 region is CASSLALGERGEQFF.

The chain couples TRBV18 to TRBJ2-1; the TCRdb D gene call, TRBD1, has no DNA to confirm it. CDR1 is KGHSH, CDR2 LQKENI, per germline. The CDR3 has 16 amino acids. CDR3 protein: CASSPPAQVRGYEQFF.

This rearrangement joins TRBV9 to TRBJ2-7; TCRdb returns TRBD2, unconfirmable since there is no DNA. Germline V gives CDR1 SGDLS, CDR2 YYNGEE. This CDR3 contains 13 residues. The CDR3 sequence: CASGRLAGVEQYF.

The chain employs TRBV7-2 and TRBJ2-1. The germline V gene encodes CDR1 SGHTA and CDR2 FQGNSA. The CDR3 length is 12 residues. CDR3 region: CASSYSRNEQFF. Supplemented by reference TRBV7-2 and TRBJ2-1, the full variable domain reads GAGVSQSPSNKVTEKGKDVELRCDPISGHTALYWYRQSLGQGLEFLIYFQGNSAPDKSGLPSDRFSAERTGGSVSTLTIQRTQQEDSAVYLCASSYSRNEQFFGPGTRLTVL.

J is TRBJ1-1 and V is TRBV12-3 or TRBV12-4; checking the TCRdb D call of TRBD1 is not possible without DNA. This CDR3 has 16 residues. CDR3 residues: CASSRPGHGMNTEAFF.

This chain joins TRBV6-1 and TRBJ2-1; the TRBD2 assignment by TCRdb is unverifiable without DNA. This CDR3 has 17 amino acids. From germline, CDR1 is MNHNS and CDR2 SASEGT. This CDR3 reads CASSERSSGSSYNEQFF.

The chain couples TRBV18 to TRBJ1-2. CDR1 is KGHSH, CDR2 LQKENI, per germline. This CDR3 is built from 14 residues. This chain's CDR3 is CASSPPEIEYGYTF.

This chain links TRBV7-2 with TRBJ2-3. The CDR3 contains 13 residues. Germline CDR1 is SGHTA and CDR2 is FQGNSA. The chain's CDR3 is CASSSGITDTQYF.

This sequence joins TRBV12-3 or TRBV12-4 and TRBJ1-2. CDR3 length equals 14 residues. The CDR3 protein is CASNQFGLNYGYTF.

The chain combines TRBV5-4 with TRBJ2-2; the D call from TCRdb, TRBD1, cannot be confirmed without DNA. CDR3 length equals 15 residues. CDR1 and CDR2 from the germline V gene are SGHNT and YYREEE (reference sequence). The CDR3 spells CASSLANTGTGELFF.